Here is one T cell receptor beta chain with its context. The sample belongs to a study of control samples from healthy donors and cancer patients. The repertoire was sequenced with immunoSEQ multiplex PCR; TCRdb's copy has only in-frame clones and lacks some. Of a few hundred thousand clones in the sample, around 90% were seen once. CDR1 is SNHLY, CDR2 FYNNEI, per germline. V was cut by 5 bases and J by 0 bases, with 7 bases left in between. The CDR3 has 13 amino acids. Sequencing used PBMCs. This receptor was obtained from a man in his forties with head and neck cancer. V and J are TRBV2 and TRBJ1-1; D call uncertain. The chain's CDR3 is CASSLLVNTEAFF. The CDR3 DNA follows: TGTGCCAGCAGTCTCCTGGTGAACACTGAAGCTTTCTTT.